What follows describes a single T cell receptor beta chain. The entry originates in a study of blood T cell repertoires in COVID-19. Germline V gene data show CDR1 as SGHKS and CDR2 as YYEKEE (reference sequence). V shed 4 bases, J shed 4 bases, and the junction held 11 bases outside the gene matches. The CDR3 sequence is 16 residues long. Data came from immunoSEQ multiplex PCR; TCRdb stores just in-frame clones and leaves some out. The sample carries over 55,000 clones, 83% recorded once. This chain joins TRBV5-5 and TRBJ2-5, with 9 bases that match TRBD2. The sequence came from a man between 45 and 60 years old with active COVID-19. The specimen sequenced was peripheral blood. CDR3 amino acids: CASSPSPLAGVETQYF. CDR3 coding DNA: TGTGCCAGCAGCCCGTCCCCCTTAGCGGGGGTAGAGACCCAGTACTTC.